The T cell receptor (beta chain) described here comes from a study of cytomegalovirus exposure and HLA in healthy donors. Findings of the study overall: CMV serostatus stood as the only immune exposure information on hand. With later analysis, a missense DCLRE1C variant became linked to TCR beta V- and J-gene trimming. There were 150 to 200 TCR beta chains listed as cytomegalovirus-associated. Most subjects' HLA-A and HLA-B alleles were reportedly predicted from TCR beta sequences.

In the PCR, 60 Vbeta and 13 Jbeta primers were used. The table came from immunoSEQ multiplex PCR; TCRdb's copy has only in-frame clones and leaves some out. The sample has tens of thousands of clones, under 85% seen once. A remark on this clone: Its target is unknown.

This clonotype was sampled from a woman between 35 and 50 years old in good health and CMV-seropositive. The sequenced sample was PBMCs.

In DNA form, the CDR3 reads TGTGCCAGCAGCTCCAGGACAGGGGTGAACACTGAAGCTTTCTTT. It is translated as CASSSRTGVNTEAFF. J is TRBJ1-1 and V is TRBV4-2, with 9 bases identical to TRBD1. Germline V lookup: CDR1 LGHNA, CDR2 YNFKEQ. Trimming removed 5 bases from V and 0 bases from J; junction bases left unmatched: 4. The CDR3 consists of 15 residues.